This T cell receptor beta chain was captured by sequencing in a study of shared clonotypes between healthy human individuals. Clones were read by immunoSEQ multiplex PCR, and TCRdb kept only the in-frame ones, dropping some. This sample yields about 580,000 clones, of which roughly 98% are seen a single time; 0.3% belongs to the top ten. The CDR3 length is 18 residues. With 0 bases clipped from V and 0 bases from J, the junction kept 8 bases outside the gene matches. Per the germline V gene, CDR1 is SGHRS and CDR2 is YFSETQ. CD45RO-negative, CCR7-positively selected cells formed the naive CD8 fraction, excluding terminally differentiated effector memory CD45RA+ cells. Study-wide results and caveats: Researchers sampled blood only, noting tissue repertoires likely differ.

Notes on this clone: No antigen is known for it.

Sequenced: naive CD8+ T cells sorted from blood. The chain recombines TRBV5-1 with TRBJ2-7; the match to TRBD2 covers 11 bases. This clonotype originated in a man aged 25-45 years in good health. The CDR3 here is CASSLAGTSGSFSYEQYF. In DNA, the CDR3 is TGCGCCAGCAGCTTGGCCGGGACTAGCGGCTCTTTCTCCTACGAGCAGTACTTC.